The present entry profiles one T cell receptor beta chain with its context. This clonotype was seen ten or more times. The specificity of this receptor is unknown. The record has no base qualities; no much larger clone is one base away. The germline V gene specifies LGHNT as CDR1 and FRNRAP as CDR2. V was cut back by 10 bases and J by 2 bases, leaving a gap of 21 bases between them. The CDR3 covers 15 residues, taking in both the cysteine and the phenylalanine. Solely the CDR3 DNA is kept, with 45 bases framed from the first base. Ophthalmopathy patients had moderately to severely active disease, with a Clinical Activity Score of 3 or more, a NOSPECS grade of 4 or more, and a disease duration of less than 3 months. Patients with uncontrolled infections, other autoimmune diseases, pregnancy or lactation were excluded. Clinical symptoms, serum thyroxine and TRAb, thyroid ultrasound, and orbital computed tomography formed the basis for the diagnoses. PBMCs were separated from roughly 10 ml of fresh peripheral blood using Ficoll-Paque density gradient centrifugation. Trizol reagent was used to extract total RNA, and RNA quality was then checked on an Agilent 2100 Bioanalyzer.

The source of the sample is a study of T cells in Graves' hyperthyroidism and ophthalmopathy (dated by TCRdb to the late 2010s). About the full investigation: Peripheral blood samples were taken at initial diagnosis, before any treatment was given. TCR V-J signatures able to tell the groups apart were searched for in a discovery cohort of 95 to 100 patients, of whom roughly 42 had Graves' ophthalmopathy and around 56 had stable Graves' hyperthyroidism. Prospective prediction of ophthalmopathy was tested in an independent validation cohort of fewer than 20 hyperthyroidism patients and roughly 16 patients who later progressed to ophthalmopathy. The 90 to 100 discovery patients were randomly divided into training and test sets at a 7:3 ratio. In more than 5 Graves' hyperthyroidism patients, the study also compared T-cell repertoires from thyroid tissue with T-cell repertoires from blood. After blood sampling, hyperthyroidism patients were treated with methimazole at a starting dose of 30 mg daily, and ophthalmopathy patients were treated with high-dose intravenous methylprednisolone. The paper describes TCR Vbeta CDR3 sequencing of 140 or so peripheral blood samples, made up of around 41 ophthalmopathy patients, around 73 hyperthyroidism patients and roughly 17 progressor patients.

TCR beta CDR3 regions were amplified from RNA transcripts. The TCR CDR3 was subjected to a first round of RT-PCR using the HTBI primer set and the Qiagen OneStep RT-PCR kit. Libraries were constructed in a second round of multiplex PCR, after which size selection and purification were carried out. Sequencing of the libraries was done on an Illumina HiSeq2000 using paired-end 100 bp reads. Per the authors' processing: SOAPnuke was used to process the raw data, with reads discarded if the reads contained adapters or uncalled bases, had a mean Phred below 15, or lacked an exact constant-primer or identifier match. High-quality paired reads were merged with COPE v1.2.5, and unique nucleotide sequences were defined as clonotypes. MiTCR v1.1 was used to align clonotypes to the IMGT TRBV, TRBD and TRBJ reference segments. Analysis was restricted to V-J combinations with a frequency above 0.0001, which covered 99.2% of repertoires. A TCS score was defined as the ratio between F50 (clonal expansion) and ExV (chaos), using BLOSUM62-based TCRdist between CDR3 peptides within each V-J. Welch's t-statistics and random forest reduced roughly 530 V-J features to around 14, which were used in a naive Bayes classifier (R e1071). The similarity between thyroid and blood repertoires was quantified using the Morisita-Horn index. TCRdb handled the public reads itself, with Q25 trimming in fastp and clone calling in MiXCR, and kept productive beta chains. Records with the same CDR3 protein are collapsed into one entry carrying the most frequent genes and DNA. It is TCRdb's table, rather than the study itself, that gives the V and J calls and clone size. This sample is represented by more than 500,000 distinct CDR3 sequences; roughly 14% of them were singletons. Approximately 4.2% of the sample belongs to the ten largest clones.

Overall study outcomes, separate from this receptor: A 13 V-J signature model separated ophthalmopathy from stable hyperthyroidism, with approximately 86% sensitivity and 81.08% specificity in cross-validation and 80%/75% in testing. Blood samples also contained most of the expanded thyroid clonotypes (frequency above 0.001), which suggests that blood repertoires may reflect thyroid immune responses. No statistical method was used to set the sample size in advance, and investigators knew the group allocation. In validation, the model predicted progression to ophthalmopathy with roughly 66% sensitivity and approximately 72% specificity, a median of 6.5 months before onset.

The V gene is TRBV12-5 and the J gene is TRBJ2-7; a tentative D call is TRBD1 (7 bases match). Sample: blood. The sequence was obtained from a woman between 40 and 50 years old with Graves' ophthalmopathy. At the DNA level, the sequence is TGTGCTACAATGTCGGAGGGACAGCTTACCTACGAGCAGTACTTC. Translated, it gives CATMSEGQLTYEQYF. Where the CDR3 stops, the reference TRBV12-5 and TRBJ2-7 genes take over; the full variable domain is DARVTQTPRHKVTEMGQEVTMRCQPILGHNTVFWYRQTMMQGLELLAYFRNRAPLDDSGMPKDRFSAEMPDATLATLKIQPSEPRDSAVYFCATMSEGQLTYEQYFGPGTRLTVT.